This T cell receptor (beta chain) was obtained from a study of blood T cells in healthy people across ages. Combining a sample-barcoded 5' primer with a J-beta primer mix, a second PCR ran for about 7 to 11 cycles. TCRdb ran MiXCR on the 5' RACE reads and lists one entry per CDR3 protein. This sample has 780,000 or so distinct CDR3 sequences; 45% to 70% occur once, and the top ten carry roughly 26%. The sample holds a few counts of this clonotype. The source of this sequence is a man in his forties in good health. Sequenced sample: blood.

CDR3 loop: CASSQARDPAYEQYF. In DNA form, the CDR3 reads TGCGCCAGCAGCCAAGCTAGGGACCCAGCATACGAGCAGTACTTC. V usage is TRBV4-3 and J usage is TRBJ2-4, with D possibly being TRBD1 or TRBD2 (5 bases each). The J call may be wrong; the DNA end is better matched by TRBJ2-7. There are 15 residues in the CDR3. Germline CDR1 LGHNA, CDR2 YSLEER.